The sequence of this T cell receptor (beta chain) was determined in a study of monozygotic twins with inflammatory bowel disease. The CDR3 extends over 15 amino acids. Germline V gives CDR1 SGHNT, CDR2 YENEEA. Template switching appended UMIs that held a 6-nucleotide sample barcode. Reprocessing the 5' RACE reads, TCRdb reports a single entry for every CDR3 protein and omits DNA. This repertoire includes over 350,000 distinct CDR3 sequences. Study outcomes and limitations: Researchers were unable to tell different T cell subtypes apart. Other individuals had fewer clonotypes in common with IBD patients than with healthy twins, especially with disease activity.

With respect to this clonotype: What it binds is not known.

The receptor was derived from a human donor with ulcerative colitis or Crohn's disease, or a healthy co-twin of an affected twin (not recorded which). The sequenced sample was blood. J is TRBJ2-2 and V is TRBV11-3. The CDR3 sequence: CASSPRPANTGELFF.